The TCR beta chain under discussion was sequenced for a study of CD8+CD57+ T cells in acquired aplastic anemia. Study-wide results and caveats: Patients shared approximately 30 CD8+ CDR3 sequences with controls.

For CDR3 and TCR beta VDJ profiling, genomic DNA was the template used. TCRdb reprocessed the reads with MiXCR, giving one entry per CDR3 protein. The data contain 400,000 to 500,000 distinct CDR3 sequences, roughly 64% of them seen just once; the ten biggest clones take up around 4%. In the case of this clonotype: Its cognate antigen is unknown. Mismatch with germline at one junction end may stem from a read error.

Sequenced sample: sorted CD4+, CD8+, or CD8+CD57+ T cells (not recorded which) from PBMCs. This receptor was obtained from a human donor in good health, serving as a control.

The CDR3 DNA sequence: TGTGCCAGCAGCAGGATGGGGACAGGGGTCAAGGAGCAGTTCTTC. The encoded protein is CASSRMGTGVKEQFF. This chain uses TRBV15 with TRBJ2-1; TRBD1 matches at 10 bases. CDR1 is LNHNV, CDR2 YYDKDF, per germline (reference sequence). The CDR3 runs 15 residues.